The clone carrying this T cell receptor beta chain was detected a few times. Its antigen is not known. The sample belongs to a study of beta chain features in type 1 diabetes. Whole-study context: There was similarity between patients and healthy donors in age, gender and cell yields. General study findings and limits: There was a moderate but significant shortening of TCRB CDR3s in all four CD4+ subsets of Type 1 diabetes patients.

Markers CD45RO/CCR7/CD25/CD127/CD95/CD27 served to sort CD4+ naive, central memory, regulatory and stem cell-like memory cells. Germline V CDR1 and CDR2: SQVTM, ANQGSEA. CDR3 length equals 13 residues. V lost 3 bases and J lost 1, with 9 bases in between. cDNA synthesis used the whole RNA isolate, giving expressed TCRB sequences. Method: immunoSEQ multiplex PCR; TCRdb's copy keeps in-frame clones and lacks some. This repertoire shows 250,000 to 300,000 clones, approximately 25% found once; its top ten account for 0.012%. This clonotype was sampled from a woman younger than 45 with type 1 diabetes. Sequenced input: naive CD4+ T cells from blood. This chain joins TRBV29-1 and TRBJ2-5; D uncertain. The CDR3 region has the DNA TGCAGCGTTGAGGCGGCTTTCCAAGAGACCCAGTACTTC. Translated: CSVEAAFQETQYF.